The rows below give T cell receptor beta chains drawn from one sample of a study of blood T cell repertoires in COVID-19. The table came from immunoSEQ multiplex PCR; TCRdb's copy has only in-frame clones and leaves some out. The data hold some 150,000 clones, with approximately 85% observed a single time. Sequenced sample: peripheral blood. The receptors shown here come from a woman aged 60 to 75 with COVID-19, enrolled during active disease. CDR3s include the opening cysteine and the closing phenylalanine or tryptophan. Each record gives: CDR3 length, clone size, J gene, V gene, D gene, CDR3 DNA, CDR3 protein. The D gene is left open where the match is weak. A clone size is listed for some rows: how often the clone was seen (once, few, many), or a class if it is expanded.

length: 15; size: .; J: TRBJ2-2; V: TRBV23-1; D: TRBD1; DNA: TGCGCCAGCAGTCAGACAGGGACGAACACCGGGGAGCTGTTTTTT; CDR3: CASSQTGTNTGELFF
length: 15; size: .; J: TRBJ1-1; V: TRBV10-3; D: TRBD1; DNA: TGTGCCATCAGCGGGAGACAGGGCGAGGACACTGAAGCTTTCTTT; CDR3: CAISGRQGEDTEAFF
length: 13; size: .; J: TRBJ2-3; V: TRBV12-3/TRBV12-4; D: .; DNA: TGTGCCAGCAGTGACAGACGCACAGATACGCAGTATTTT; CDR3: CASSDRRTDTQYF
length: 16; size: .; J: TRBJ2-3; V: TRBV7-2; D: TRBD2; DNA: TGTGCCAGCAGCCGTCAAGCGGGGGGGACCACAGATACGCAGTATTTT; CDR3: CASSRQAGGTTDTQYF
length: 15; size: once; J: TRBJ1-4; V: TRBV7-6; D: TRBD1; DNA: TGTGCCAGCAGACGACAGGGGCGGGTTAATGAAAAACTGTTTTTT; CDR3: CASRRQGRVNEKLFF
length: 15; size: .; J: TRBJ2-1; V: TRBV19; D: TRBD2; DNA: TGTGCCAGCCGGGGGGGGACGAGGCTGGACAATGAGCAGTTCTTC; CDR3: CASRGGTRLDNEQFF
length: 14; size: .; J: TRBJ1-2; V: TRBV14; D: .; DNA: TGTGCCAGCAGCCAGTCAGTCATTAACTATGGCTACACCTTC; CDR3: CASSQSVINYGYTF
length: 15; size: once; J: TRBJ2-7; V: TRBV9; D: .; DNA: TGTGCCAGCAGCGTAGCCAGCGCCTACTCCTACGAGCAGTACTTC; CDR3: CASSVASAYSYEQYF
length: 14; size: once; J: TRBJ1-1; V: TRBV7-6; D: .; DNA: TGTGCCAGCAGCTTTGGGTCCCTCGCGGCTGAAGCTTTCTTT; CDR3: CASSFGSLAAEAFF
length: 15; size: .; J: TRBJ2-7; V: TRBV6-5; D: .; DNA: TGTGCCAGCAGACTCCCAGGGGCTGGTTCCTACGAGCAGTACTTC; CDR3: CASRLPGAGSYEQYF
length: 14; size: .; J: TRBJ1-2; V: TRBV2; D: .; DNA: TGTGCCAGCAGTGAAGCGCGTCAGACATATGGCTACACCTTC; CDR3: CASSEARQTYGYTF
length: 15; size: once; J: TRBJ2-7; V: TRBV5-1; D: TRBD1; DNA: TGCGCCAGCAGCTTGAGGGGACAGGGGGTCTACGAGCAGTACTTC; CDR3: CASSLRGQGVYEQYF
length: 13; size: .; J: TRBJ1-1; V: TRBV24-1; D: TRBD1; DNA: TGTGCCACCAGTGAGACAGGGAGAACTGAAGCTTTCTTT; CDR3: CATSETGRTEAFF
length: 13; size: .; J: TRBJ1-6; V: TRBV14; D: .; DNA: TGTGCCAGCAGCCAAGTGGGGGGATCACCCCTCCACTTT; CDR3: CASSQVGGSPLHF
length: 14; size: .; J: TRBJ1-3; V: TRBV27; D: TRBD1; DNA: TGTGCCAGCAGTTTGGGGACAGGGTCGCACACCATATATTTT; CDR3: CASSLGTGSHTIYF
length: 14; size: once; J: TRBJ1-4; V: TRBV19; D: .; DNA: TGTGCCAGTAGTAGCAGACAGTCCAATGAAAAACTGTTTTTT; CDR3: CASSSRQSNEKLFF
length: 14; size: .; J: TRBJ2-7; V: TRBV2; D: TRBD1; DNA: TGTGCCAGCAGAACAGGGGGCAGGTCCTACGAGCAGTACTTC; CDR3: CASRTGGRSYEQYF
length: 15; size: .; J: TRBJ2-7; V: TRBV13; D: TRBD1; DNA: TGTGCCAGCAGCTTAGCCACGACAGGGTCCTACGAGCAGTACTTC; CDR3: CASSLATTGSYEQYF
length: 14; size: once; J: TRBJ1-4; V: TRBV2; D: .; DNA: TGTGCCAGCAGTGAGGGGGCCAGGTTTGAAAAACTGTTTTTT; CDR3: CASSEGARFEKLFF
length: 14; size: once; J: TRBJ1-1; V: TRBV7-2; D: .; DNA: TGTGCCAGCAGGCTAACAGGGACGGGGACTGAAGCTTTCTTT; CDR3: CASRLTGTGTEAFF
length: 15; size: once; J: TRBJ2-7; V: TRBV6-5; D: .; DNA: TGTGCCAGCAGTTACGAGGGGGTGGGGACCTACGAGCAGTACTTC; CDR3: CASSYEGVGTYEQYF
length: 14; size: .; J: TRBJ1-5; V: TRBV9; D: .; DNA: TGTGCCAGCAGCCCTGGACTGACAAATCAGCCCCAGCATTTT; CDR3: CASSPGLTNQPQHF
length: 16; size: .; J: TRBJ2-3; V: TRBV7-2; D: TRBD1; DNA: TGTGCCAGCAGCCACCGAAGGGGACAGAAGGCAGATACGCAGTATTTT; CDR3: CASSHRRGQKADTQYF
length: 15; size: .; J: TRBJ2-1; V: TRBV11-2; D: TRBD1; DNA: TGTGCCAGCAGCTTAGTAGGGGGCTTTGGCAATGAGCAGTTCTTC; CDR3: CASSLVGGFGNEQFF
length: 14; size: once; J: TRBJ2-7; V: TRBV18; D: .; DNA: TGTGCCAGCTCACCTCAGGGGCAGGAGTACGAGCAGTACTTC; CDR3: CASSPQGQEYEQYF
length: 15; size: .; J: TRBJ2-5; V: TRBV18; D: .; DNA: TGTGCCAGCTCACCGTCGACAGCGGGTTGGGAGACCCAGTACTTC; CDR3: CASSPSTAGWETQYF
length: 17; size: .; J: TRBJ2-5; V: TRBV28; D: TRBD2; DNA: TGTGCCAGCAGGCCGACTAGCGGGGGGCTGTACCAAGAGACCCAGTACTTC; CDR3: CASRPTSGGLYQETQYF
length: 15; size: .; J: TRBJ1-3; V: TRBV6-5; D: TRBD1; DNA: TGTGCCAGCAGCCGTCGACAGGGTGAAGGAAACACCATATATTTT; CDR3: CASSRRQGEGNTIYF
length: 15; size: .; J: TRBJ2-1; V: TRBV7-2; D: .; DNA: TGTGCCAGCAGCGACACAGTTTATTTTTCGGATGAGCAGTTCTTC; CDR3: CASSDTVYFSDEQFF
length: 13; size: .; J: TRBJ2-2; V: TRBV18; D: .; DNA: TGTGCCAGCTCAGATGGGAGGACCGGGGAGCTGTTTTTT; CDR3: CASSDGRTGELFF
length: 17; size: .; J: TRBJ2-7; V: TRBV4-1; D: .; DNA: TGCGCCAGCAGCCAAGAATCACGACTAGTGGTCACCTACGAGCAGTACTTC; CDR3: CASSQESRLVVTYEQYF
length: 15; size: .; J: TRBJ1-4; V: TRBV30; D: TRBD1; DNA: TGTGCCTGGAGTGATAGGACAGGGGAGGGTGAAAAACTGTTTTTT; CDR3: CAWSDRTGEGEKLFF
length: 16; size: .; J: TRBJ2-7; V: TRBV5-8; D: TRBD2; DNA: TGTGCCAGCAGCTTGCTTAGCGGGGGGGACCTCTACGAGCAGTACTTC; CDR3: CASSLLSGGDLYEQYF
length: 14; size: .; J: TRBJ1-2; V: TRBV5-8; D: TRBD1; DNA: TGTGCCAGCAGCTCGACAGGGGGAGGGTATGGCTACACCTTC; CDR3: CASSSTGGGYGYTF
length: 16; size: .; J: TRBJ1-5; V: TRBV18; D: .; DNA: TGTGCCAGCTCAAGGACGGGGGGTCATGGCAATCAGCCCCAGCATTTT; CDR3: CASSRTGGHGNQPQHF
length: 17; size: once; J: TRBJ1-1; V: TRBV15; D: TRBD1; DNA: TGTGCCACCAGCAGAGGCGGGACAGGGGCATTGAACACTGAAGCTTTCTTT; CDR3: CATSRGGTGALNTEAFF
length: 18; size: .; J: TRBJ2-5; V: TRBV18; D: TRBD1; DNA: TGTGCCAGCTCACCACCGATGTGGCGGACAGGGGGGATGGAGACCCAGTACTTC; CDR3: CASSPPMWRTGGMETQYF
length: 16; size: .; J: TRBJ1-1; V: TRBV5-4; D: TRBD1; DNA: TGTGCCAGCAGCTTGGGAGCCCGGGACAGGGTCACTGAAGCTTTCTTT; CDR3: CASSLGARDRVTEAFF
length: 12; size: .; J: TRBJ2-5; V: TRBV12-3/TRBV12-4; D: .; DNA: TGTGCCAGCAGTTTACAGGGAGGGACCCAGTACTTC; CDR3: CASSLQGGTQYF
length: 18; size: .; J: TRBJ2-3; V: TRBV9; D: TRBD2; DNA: TGTGCCAGCAGCTCGGGGTGGTGGCGGGGGTTAAACACAGATACGCAGTATTTT; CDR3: CASSSGWWRGLNTDTQYF
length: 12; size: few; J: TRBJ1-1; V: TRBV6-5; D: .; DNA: TGTGCCAGCGGGAGGGAGAACACTGAAGCTTTCTTT; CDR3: CASGRENTEAFF
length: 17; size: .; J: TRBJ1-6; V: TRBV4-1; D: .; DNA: TGCGCCAGCAGCCGCCCCCACCAGGGTTCCTATAATTCACCCCTCCACTTT; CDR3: CASSRPHQGSYNSPLHF
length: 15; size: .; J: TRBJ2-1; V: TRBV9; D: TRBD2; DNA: TGTGCCAGCAGCCCGGGACTAGCGGGGAGCAATGAGCAGTTCTTC; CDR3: CASSPGLAGSNEQFF
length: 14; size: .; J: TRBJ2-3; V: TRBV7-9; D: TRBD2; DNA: TGTGCCAGCAGCGCCTCGGGGGGAGCAGATACGCAGTATTTT; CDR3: CASSASGGADTQYF
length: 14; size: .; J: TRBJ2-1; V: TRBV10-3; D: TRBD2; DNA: TGTGCCATCAGTGAGGCGGGGGGGGAACATGAGCAGTTCTTC; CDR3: CAISEAGGEHEQFF
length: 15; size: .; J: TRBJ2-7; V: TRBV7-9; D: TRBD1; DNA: TGTGCCAGCAGCACGGACAGGGGGCCCGCCTACGAGCAGTACTTC; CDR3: CASSTDRGPAYEQYF
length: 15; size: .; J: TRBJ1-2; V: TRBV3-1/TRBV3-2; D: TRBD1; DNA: TGTGCCAGCAGCCGAGACAGGGGGCAGAGCTATGGCTACACCTTC; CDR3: CASSRDRGQSYGYTF
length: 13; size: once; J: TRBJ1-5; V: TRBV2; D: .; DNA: TGTGCCAGCAGACAGGGTCGGGTTGGGCCCCAGCATTTT; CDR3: CASRQGRVGPQHF
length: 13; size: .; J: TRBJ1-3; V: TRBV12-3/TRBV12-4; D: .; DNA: TGTGCCAGCAGTTCAGTCTCTGGAAACACCATATATTTT; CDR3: CASSSVSGNTIYF
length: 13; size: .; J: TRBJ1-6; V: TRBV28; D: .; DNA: TGTGCCAGCTTGGCCCATGATGCTCCACCCCTCCACTTT; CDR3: CASLAHDAPPLHF
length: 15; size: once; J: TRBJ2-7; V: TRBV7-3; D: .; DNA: TGTGCCAGCAGCTTAAAGTCAGGTCATACCTACGAGCAGTACTTC; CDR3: CASSLKSGHTYEQYF
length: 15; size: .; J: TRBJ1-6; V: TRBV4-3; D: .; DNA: TGCGCCAGCAGCCGAACGACAGGATCCAATTCACCCCTCCACTTT; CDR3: CASSRTTGSNSPLHF
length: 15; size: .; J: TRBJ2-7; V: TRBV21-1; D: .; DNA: TGTGCCAGCAGCAACCGGGACAGGGTCTCCTACGAGCAGTACTTC; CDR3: CASSNRDRVSYEQYF
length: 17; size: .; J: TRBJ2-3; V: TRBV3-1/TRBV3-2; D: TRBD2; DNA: TGTGCCAGCAGCCAACAGACCGGGACTAGCGAACCAGATACGCAGTATTTT; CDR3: CASSQQTGTSEPDTQYF
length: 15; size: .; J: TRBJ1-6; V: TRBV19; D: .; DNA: TGTGCCAGTAGTATGGACGGTCAGGGATTTAGGACCCTCCACTTT; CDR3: CASSMDGQGFRTLHF